The 14 T cell receptor beta chains listed next were all sequenced from one sample in a study of response to subunit inactivated influenza vaccine. TCRdb processed the RT-PCR reads anew with MiXCR; each CDR3 protein has one entry. The table shows approximately 520,000 distinct CDR3 sequences, with 15% to 20% occurring only once. Here the sequenced sample was CD4+ T cells sorted from PBMCs, taken about 24 months after vaccination. These TCRs come from a man aged 50-75 years who received an inactivated influenza vaccine.

This clonotype was detected only a few times. The rearrangement links TRBV7-9 to TRBJ2-5, with D tentatively TRBD2 (5 bases). Germline assignment: CDR1 SEHNR and CDR2 FQNEAQ (reference sequence). There are 14 residues in the CDR3. Trimming removed 5 bases from V and 1 base from J, with 11 bases in between. The CDR3 DNA is TGTGCCAGCAGCCACCGAGGGTTCCAAGAGACCCAGTACTTC. It encodes CASSHRGFQETQYF.

This chain uses TRBV14 with TRBJ2-3, with 10 bases identical to TRBD2. The CDR3 runs 19 residues. V was pared by 0 bases and J by 4 bases, with 13 bases of the junction left unmatched. The germline CDR1 and CDR2 sequences are SGHDN and FVKESK. CDR3 bases: TGTGCCAGCAGCCAAGAAGAACTAGCGGGACCCTATGCATCAGATACGCAGTATTTT. Encoded protein: CASSQEELAGPYASDTQYF.

This clonotype showed up many times. The chain links TRBV18 to TRBJ2-7; a weak D match, TRBD2 (5 bases). Germline values: CDR1 KGHSH, CDR2 LQKENI. V lost 0 bases and J lost 1, with 13 bases in between. The CDR3 extends over 16 amino acids. The DNA of the CDR3 is TGTGCCAGCTCACCACCGCTAGGCCCGGGATCCTACGAGCAGTACTTC. This gives the protein CASSPPLGPGSYEQYF.

This clonotype was seen more than once but under ten times. The chain couples TRBV20-1 to TRBJ1-1; D is unresolved. Germline V gene sequence: CDR1 DFQATT, CDR2 SNEGSKA (reference sequence). CDR3 length: 13 amino acids. The germline V and J ends were trimmed by 8 bases and 0 bases, with 13 bases remaining between them. CDR3 sequence (DNA): TGCAGTCCAAGCGATGGCATGAACACTGAAGCTTTCTTT. Translated: CSPSDGMNTEAFF.

This clonotype was seen repeatedly, ten times or more. The V and J genes are TRBV6-5 and TRBJ2-5; D unresolved. The CDR3 runs 14 residues. V lost 0 bases and J 5 bases, leaving 10 bases between the germline ends. Germline-derived CDR1 and CDR2 are MNHEY and SVGAGI. The CDR3 DNA sequence: TGTGCCAGCAGTTACTCCGAGTATGCGGAGACCCAGTACTTC. Protein: CASSYSEYAETQYF.

The chain combines TRBV14 with TRBJ2-3, with D uncertain. CDR1 and CDR2 from the germline V gene are SGHDN and FVKESK. The CDR3 has 14 residues. Trimming took 4 bases from V and 6 from J, leaving 14 bases between them. CDR3 loop: CASSRKGPLDTQYF. The CDR3 DNA is TGTGCCAGCAGCCGGAAGGGCCCTCTGGATACGCAGTATTTT.

This clonotype was seen once. A clone one base away is much larger, so this may be a read error. The chain recombines TRBV20-1 with TRBJ1-5; D unclear. The closer fit of TRBJ2-3 to the DNA end suggests the J call may be wrong. CDR3 length equals 13 residues. Germline assignment: CDR1 DFQATT and CDR2 SNEGSKA (reference sequence). CDR3 loop: CSASGQSNQPQYF. The CDR3 DNA sequence: TGCAGTGCTAGTGGGCAGAGCAATCAGCCCCAGTATTTT.

The chain is built from TRBV24-1 and TRBJ2-1; TRBD2 aligns across 12 bases. This CDR3 is built from 16 residues. The V gene's germline CDR1 is KGHDR and CDR2 SFDVKD. With V trimmed by 4 bases and J by 4 bases, 4 bases remained unmatched. For the CDR3, the DNA is TGTGCCACCAGTGAAGCGACTAGCGGGAGTTACAATGAGCAGTTCTTC. It codes for CATSEATSGSYNEQFF.

The rearrangement uses TRBV5-6 and TRBJ2-7, with D hard to call. The CDR3 length is 12 residues. Trimming pared 4 bases from V and 4 bases from J, leaving 9 bases between. Germline CDR1 reads SGHDT; CDR2 reads YYEEEE. The DNA for the CDR3 is TGTGCCAGCAGCATGCAGAGATACGAGCAGTACTTC. Translating gives CASSMQRYEQYF.

This clonotype was detected a few times. The chain links TRBV4-3 to TRBJ2-7; the D gene is possibly TRBD1 (6 bases). With 0 bases removed from V and 6 bases from J, the gap between germline ends came to 15 bases. Germline CDR1 and CDR2: LGHNA and YSLEER. The CDR3 sequence is 15 residues long. The CDR3 region is CASSQDWTVGGEQYF. The CDR3 DNA follows: TGCGCCAGCAGCCAAGATTGGACAGTGGGCGGCGAGCAGTACTTC.

The chain recombines TRBV11-2 with TRBJ2-3; 10 bases are shared with TRBD2. The germline gives CDR1 SGHAT, CDR2 FQNNGV. The CDR3 spans 15 residues. The junction had 5 bases not matched to a gene; V was cut back by 1 base and J by 7 bases. Written as DNA, the CDR3 is TGTGCCAGCAGCTTAGGAACTAGCGGGACTTATACGCAGTATTTT. Its translation is CASSLGTSGTYTQYF.

In its sample, this clonotype was seen many times. The rearrangement uses TRBV12-3 or TRBV12-4 and TRBJ1-1; D is unclear. The CDR3 is 13 amino acids. V dropped 2 bases and J dropped 3 bases, with 7 bases sitting between them. The chain's CDR3 is CASSLLRDTEAFF. In DNA, the CDR3 is TGTGCCAGCAGTTTATTAAGGGACACTGAAGCTTTCTTT.

This clonotype appeared a few times. V is TRBV20-1 and J is TRBJ2-1, with TRBD2 matching 10 bases. The CDR3 is made up of 15 amino acids. Per germline, CDR1 DFQATT and CDR2 SNEGSKA (reference sequence). Germline trimming cut 3 bases from V and 5 bases from J; bases unmatched to any gene: 7. This CDR3 is CSARMSGRDHNEQFF. CDR3 sequence (DNA): TGCAGTGCTAGGATGAGCGGGAGGGATCACAATGAGCAGTTCTTC.

This clonotype was observed a handful of times. The chain is built from TRBV6-2 or TRBV6-3 and TRBJ2-5; D assignment may be TRBD1 or TRBD2 (5 bases each). Germline loops: CDR1 MNHEY, CDR2 SVGEGT. There are 13 residues in the CDR3. Trimming took 9 bases from V and 2 from J, leaving 13 bases between them. The CDR3 nucleotides read TGTGCCAGTGGGGACCGATTACAAGAGACCCAGTACTTC. Translating gives CASGDRLQETQYF.